Listed below are T cell receptor beta chains from one sample, sequenced in a study of a mutant IDH1 vaccine in newly diagnosed glioma. Antigens of these TCRs are unknown. Generated by immunoSEQ multiplex PCR, the TCRdb table keeps only in-frame clones and is missing some. Of approximately 52,000 clones detected, approximately 80% appear once; the ten largest clones hold over 4.5%. The sample was PBMCs, taken from a glioma patient whose treatment included an IDH1 peptide vaccine. These receptors were collected from a middle-aged woman with glioma. Some clones in this sample may be carry-over from other donors' samples. Each CDR3 is given with its conserved first and last residue. Fields, in order: V gene, J gene, CDR3 length, CDR3 protein.

TRBV30	TRBJ1-2	12	CAWSWGGYGYTF
TRBV30	TRBJ1-2	13	CAWNRGGLYGYTF
TRBV5-4	TRBJ1-4	16	CASSLGARTGNEKLLF
TRBV5-1	TRBJ2-7	11	CASSQNYEQYF
TRBV14	TRBJ2-6	18	CASSQDAGEASGANVLTF
TRBV6-6	TRBJ1-5	15	CASSRQSQGNQPQHF
TRBV10-3	TRBJ1-1	16	CAISPFKTGSGTEAFF
TRBV30	TRBJ1-1	13	CAWSVGGNTEAFF
TRBV4-2	TRBJ1-3	14	CASSQDGSGNTIYF
TRBV5-1	TRBJ2-1	15	CASSLEGTPYNEQFF
TRBV7-9	TRBJ1-1	15	CASTIRTGGNTEAFF
TRBV19	TRBJ1-2	11	CASKGAYGYTF
TRBV10-3	TRBJ1-2	13	CAISERASYGYTF
TRBV20-1	TRBJ2-3	11	CSAPLGDTQYF
TRBV2	TRBJ1-6	15	CASSEKQVFGSPLHF
TRBV11-2	TRBJ1-5	15	CASSLDSASNQPQHF
TRBV15	TRBJ1-5	13	CATSNDRRQPQHF
TRBV4-1	TRBJ1-2	16	CASKGAWGDSSYGYTF
TRBV7-8	TRBJ2-7	12	CASSQGRYEQYF
TRBV10-3	TRBJ1-2	14	CAISENLGAYGYTF
TRBV2	TRBJ1-3	16	CASSEGSHYSGNTIYF
TRBV19	NA	15	CASSIVSGASYEQYF
TRBV4-1	TRBJ1-3	16	CASSQGLQVPGNTIYF
TRBV5-1	TRBJ1-2	15	CASSPPGTGSYGYTF
TRBV19	TRBJ1-1	13	CASTPRGNTEAFF
TRBV19	TRBJ1-1	15	CASTDRGGGPFEAFF
TRBV7-8	TRBJ1-4	12	CASRGSNEKLFF
TRBV7-2	TRBJ2-3	16	CASSLAGGAQTDTQYF
TRBV2	TRBJ1-2	15	CASRETGTGGYGYTF
TRBV19	TRBJ2-5	14	CASRGTGKLGAQYF
TRBV4-3	TRBJ1-6	17	CASSQEWASSYNSPLHF